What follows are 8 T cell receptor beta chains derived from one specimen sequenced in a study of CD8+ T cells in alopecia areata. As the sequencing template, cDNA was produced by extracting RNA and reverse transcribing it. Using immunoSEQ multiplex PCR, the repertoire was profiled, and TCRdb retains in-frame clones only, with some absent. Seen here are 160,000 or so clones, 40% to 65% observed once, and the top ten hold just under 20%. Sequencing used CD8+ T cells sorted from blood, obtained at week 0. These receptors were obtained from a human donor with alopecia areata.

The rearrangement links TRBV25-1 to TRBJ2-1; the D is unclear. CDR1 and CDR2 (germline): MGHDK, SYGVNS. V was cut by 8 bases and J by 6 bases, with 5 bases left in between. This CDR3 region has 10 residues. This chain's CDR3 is CASSGNEQFF. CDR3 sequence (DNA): TGTGCCAGCTCAGGCAATGAGCAGTTCTTC. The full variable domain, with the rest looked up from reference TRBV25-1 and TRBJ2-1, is EADIYQTPRYLVIGTGKKITLECSQTMGHDKMYWYQQDPGMELHLIHYSYGVNSTEKGDLSSESTVSRIRTEHFPLTLESARPSHTSQYLCASSGNEQFFGPGTRLTVL.

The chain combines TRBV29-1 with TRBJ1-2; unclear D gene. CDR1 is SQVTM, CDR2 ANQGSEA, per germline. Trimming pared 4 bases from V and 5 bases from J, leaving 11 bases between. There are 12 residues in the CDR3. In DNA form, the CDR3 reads TGCAGCGTTGTAGTGTCCACTTATGGCTACACCTTC. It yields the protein CSVVVSTYGYTF.

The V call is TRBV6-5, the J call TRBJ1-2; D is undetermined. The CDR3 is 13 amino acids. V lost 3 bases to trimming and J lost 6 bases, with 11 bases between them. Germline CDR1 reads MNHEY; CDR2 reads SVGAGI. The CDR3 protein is CASSYIPEDGYTF. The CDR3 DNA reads TGTGCCAGCAGTTATATTCCGGAGGATGGCTACACCTTC.

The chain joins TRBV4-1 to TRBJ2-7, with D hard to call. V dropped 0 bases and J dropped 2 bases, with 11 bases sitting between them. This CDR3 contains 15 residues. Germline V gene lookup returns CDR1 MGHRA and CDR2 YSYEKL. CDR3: CASSQDPAPAYEQYF. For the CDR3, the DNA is TGCGCCAGCAGCCAAGATCCCGCGCCAGCCTACGAGCAGTACTTC.

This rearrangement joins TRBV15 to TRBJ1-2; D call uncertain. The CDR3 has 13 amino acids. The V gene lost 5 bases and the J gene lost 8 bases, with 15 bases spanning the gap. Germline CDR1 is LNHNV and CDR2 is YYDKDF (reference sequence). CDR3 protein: CATSEREYQGYTF. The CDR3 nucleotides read TGTGCCACCAGCGAGAGAGAATATCAGGGCTACACCTTC.

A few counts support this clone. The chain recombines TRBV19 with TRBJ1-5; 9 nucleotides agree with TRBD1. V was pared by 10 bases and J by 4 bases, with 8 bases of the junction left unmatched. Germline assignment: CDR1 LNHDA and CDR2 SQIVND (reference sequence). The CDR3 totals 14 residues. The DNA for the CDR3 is TGTGCCACCGCGGACAGGGGATTAAATCAGCCCCAGCATTTT. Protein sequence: CATADRGLNQPQHF.

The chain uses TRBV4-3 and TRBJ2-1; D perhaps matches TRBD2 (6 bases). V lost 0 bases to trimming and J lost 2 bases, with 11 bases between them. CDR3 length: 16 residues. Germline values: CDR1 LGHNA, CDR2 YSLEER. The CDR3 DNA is TGCGCCAGCAGCCAAGACGGACTAATCCCCTACAATGAGCAGTTCTTC. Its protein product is CASSQDGLIPYNEQFF.

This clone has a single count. CDR3 in DNA: TGTGCCTGGACTAGGGGTAGGAACACTGAAGCTTTCTTT. The encoded protein is CAWTRGRNTEAFF. The chain employs TRBV30 and TRBJ1-1, with D possibly being TRBD1 (5 bases). CDR1 is GTSNPN and CDR2 is SVGIG in the germline V gene (reference sequence). The CDR3 consists of 13 residues. V lost 4 bases, J lost 1 base, and 10 bases lay in between.